The sequence of this T cell receptor (beta chain) was determined in a study of cytomegalovirus exposure and HLA in healthy donors. Overall study results and limits: Common viral pathogens seemed, in a later analysis, to connect with several of the most significant clusters. Because they were indistinguishable, some V segments, including TRBV6-2 and TRBV6-3, were excluded.

A multiplex PCR was run with 60 Vbeta primers and 13 Jbeta primers. The data were produced by immunoSEQ multiplex PCR, yet TCRdb's version contains in-frame clones alone and is incomplete. The data contain 130,000 to 150,000 clones, 60% to 85% of them seen just once; the ten biggest clones take up about 2.8%. CDR1 MGHRA and CDR2 YSYEKL come from the germline V gene. CDR3 size: 16 residues. Trimming took 1 base from V and 7 from J, leaving 14 bases between them. Concerning this clone itself: The antigen is not known.

This sequence joins TRBV4-1 and TRBJ1-6; no reliable D call. Sequenced input: PBMCs. This TCR was recovered from a male donor in good health and CMV-seronegative. DNA of the CDR3: TGCGCCAGCAGCCAAGTCTTAGCTGCCTCCAATTCACCCCTCCACTTT. This gives the protein CASSQVLAASNSPLHF.